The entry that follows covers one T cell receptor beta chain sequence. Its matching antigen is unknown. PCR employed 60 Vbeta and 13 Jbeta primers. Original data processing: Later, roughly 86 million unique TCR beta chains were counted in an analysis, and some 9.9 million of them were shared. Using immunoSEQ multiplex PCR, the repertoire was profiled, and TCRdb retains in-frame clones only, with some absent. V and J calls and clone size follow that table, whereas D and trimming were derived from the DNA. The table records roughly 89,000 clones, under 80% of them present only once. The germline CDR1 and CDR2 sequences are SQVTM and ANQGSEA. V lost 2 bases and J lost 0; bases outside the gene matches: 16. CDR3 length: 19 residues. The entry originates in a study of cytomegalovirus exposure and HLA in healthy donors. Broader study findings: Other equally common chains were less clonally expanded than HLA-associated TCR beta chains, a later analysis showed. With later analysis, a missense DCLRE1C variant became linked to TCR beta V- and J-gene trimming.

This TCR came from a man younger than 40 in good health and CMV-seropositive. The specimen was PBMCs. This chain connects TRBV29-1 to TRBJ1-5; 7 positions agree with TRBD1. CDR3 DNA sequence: TGCAGCGTTGAACCCGAGCCCTTTTTTAGGGGGCATAGCAATCAGCCCCAGCATTTT. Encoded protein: CSVEPEPFFRGHSNQPQHF.